Following are 23 T cell receptor beta chains from one sample sequenced in a study of technical replicates of blood from a few donors. Profiled with immunoSEQ multiplex PCR; TCRdb holds only in-frame clones, not every one. Among 72,000 or so clones listed, roughly 90% were seen once. Sequenced sample: T cells isolated from PBMCs. Every receptor here comes from a human donor in good health.

The chain recombines TRBV11-3 with TRBJ1-1, with 10 bases identical to TRBD1. From germline, CDR1 is SGHNT and CDR2 YENEEA. The CDR3 extends over 16 amino acids. V shed 7 bases and J 3 bases; nucleotides not matched to a gene: 11. The CDR3 loop is CASNLGPGQGYTEAFF. CDR3 coding DNA: TGTGCCAGCAACTTGGGTCCGGGACAGGGGTACACTGAAGCTTTCTTT.

V is TRBV11-2 and J is TRBJ2-6; no clear D gene. Trimming stripped 1 base from V and 0 bases from J, with 7 bases between. This CDR3 has 16 residues. Germline CDR1 SGHAT, CDR2 FQNNGV. CDR3 sequence (DNA): TGTGCCAGCAGCTTAGTTCGGAGCTCTGGGGCCAACGTCCTGACTTTC. Translating it yields CASSLVRSSGANVLTF.

This rearrangement joins TRBV9 to TRBJ1-1, with D possibly being TRBD1 (5 bases). Trimming removed 4 bases at V and 5 bases at J, with 18 bases between. Germline CDR1 and CDR2: SGDLS and YYNGEE. The CDR3 runs 15 residues. CDR3 nucleotides: TGTGCCAGCAGCCCTCGGGAGGGGCCCAAGACTGAAGCTTTCTTT. It is translated as CASSPREGPKTEAFF.

The chain combines TRBV11-3 with TRBJ2-2; D possibly corresponds to TRBD2 (6 bases). Germline V gene lookup returns CDR1 SGHNT and CDR2 YENEEA. V was clipped by 3 bases and J by 5 bases, with 13 bases between them. CDR3 size: 15 residues. DNA of the CDR3: TGTGCCAGCAGCTTTCAGGGAGGAGAAACCGGGGAGCTGTTTTTT. Amino acids: CASSFQGGETGELFF.

J is TRBJ1-2 and V is TRBV6-5; the D gene is possibly TRBD1 (6 bases). This CDR3 region has 14 residues. Germline-derived CDR1 and CDR2 are MNHEY and SVGAGI. Trimming took 2 bases from V and 4 from J, leaving 11 bases between them. The CDR3 nucleotides read TGTGCCAGCAGTTACCTAGGGACACCCTATGGCTACACCTTC. It encodes CASSYLGTPYGYTF.

The chain joins TRBV6-5 to TRBJ2-3, with 7 bases that match TRBD2. CDR1 and CDR2 from the germline V gene are MNHEY and SVGAGI. The CDR3 loop spans 15 amino acids. V gave up 5 bases and J gave up 2 bases; unmatched junction bases: 7. CDR3 loop: CASSPAGFVTDTQYF. CDR3 nucleotide sequence: TGTGCCAGCAGTCCAGCGGGATTTGTCACAGATACGCAGTATTTT.

This chain uses TRBV6-5 with TRBJ2-7; D may be TRBD2 (6 bases). Germline values: CDR1 MNHEY, CDR2 SVGAGI. V was cut by 6 bases and J by 3 bases, with 18 bases left in between. The CDR3 totals 15 residues. CDR3 loop: CASRPQAVGGYEQYF. For the CDR3, the DNA is TGTGCCAGCAGACCGCAGGCTGTGGGAGGCTACGAGCAGTACTTC.

V is TRBV14 and J is TRBJ2-3; no clear D gene. V gave up 5 bases and J gave up 1 base, with 7 bases separating them. In germline, CDR1 is SGHDN, CDR2 FVKESK. This CDR3 spans 13 amino acids. The CDR3 coding sequence is TGTGCCAGCAGCAGAGGAGGCACAGATACGCAGTATTTT. It codes for CASSRGGTDTQYF. Full variable domain (rest looked up from reference TRBV14 and TRBJ2-3): EAGVTQFPSHSVIEKGQTVTLRCDPISGHDNLYWYRRVMGKEIKFLLHFVKESKQDESGMPNNRFLAERTGGTYSTLKVQPAELEDSGVYFCASSRGGTDTQYFGPGTRLTVL.

V is TRBV7-2 and J is TRBJ2-3, with TRBD2 matching over 8 bases. The CDR3 consists of 18 residues. V trimming: 1 base; J trimming: 3 bases; junction bases outside the gene matches: 12. Germline-derived CDR1 and CDR2 are SGHTA and FQGNSA. This CDR3 reads CASSLVGREVLVTDTQYF. In DNA form, the CDR3 reads TGTGCCAGCAGCTTAGTGGGGCGGGAGGTGCTGGTGACAGATACGCAGTATTTT.

DNA of the CDR3: TGTGCCAGCAGTTTTGGGCACCCCTACGAGCAGTACTTC. This codes for CASSFGHPYEQYF. The gene calls are TRBV27 and TRBJ2-7; D call uncertain. The V end lost 3 bases, the J end lost 2 bases, and 8 bases lay between the germline ends. Germline V CDR1 and CDR2: MNHEY, SMNVEV (reference sequence). The CDR3 extends over 13 amino acids.

The chain links TRBV19 to TRBJ2-3; D perhaps matches TRBD2 (6 bases). Per the germline V gene, CDR1 is LNHDA and CDR2 is SQIVND (reference sequence). V lost 3 bases to trimming and J lost 3 bases, with 16 bases between them. The CDR3 runs to 16 residues. The CDR3 sequence is CASSMISGWETDTQYF. The CDR3 DNA is TGTGCCAGTAGTATGATCAGCGGGTGGGAGACAGATACGCAGTATTTT. The whole variable domain, filled in from reference TRBV19 and TRBJ2-3, reads DGGITQSPKYLFRKEGQNVTLSCEQNLNHDAMYWYRQDPGQGLRLIYYSQIVNDFQKGDIAEGYSVSREKKESFPLTVTSAQKNPTAFYLCASSMISGWETDTQYFGPGTRLTVL.

The chain uses TRBV15 and TRBJ1-4, with 7 bases that match TRBD1. The germline gives CDR1 LNHNV, CDR2 YYDKDF (reference sequence). The CDR3 is made up of 19 amino acids. The V segment lost 0 bases and the J segment 5 bases; nucleotides outside the gene matches: 15. The CDR3 loop is CATSRDDLRQGARNEKLFF. The CDR3 DNA is TGTGCCACCAGCAGAGATGATTTGAGACAGGGCGCCCGGAATGAAAAACTGTTTTTT.

This clone was found once. The chain is built from TRBV4-2 and TRBJ2-7; D is unresolved. Germline loops: CDR1 LGHNA, CDR2 YNFKEQ. The CDR3 is made up of 15 amino acids. Trimming removed 0 bases from V and 2 bases from J, with 11 bases in between. The CDR3 DNA reads as TGTGCCAGCAGCCAAGACGTGGCATCTCCCTACGAGCAGTACTTC. Amino acids: CASSQDVASPYEQYF.

This chain connects TRBV18 to TRBJ2-7; 7 bases agree with TRBD1. CDR3 size: 14 residues. J was trimmed by 3 bases and V by 4 bases; bases with no gene match: 6. Looked up from germline, CDR1 is KGHSH and CDR2 is LQKENI. CDR3 nucleotides: TGTGCCAGCTCACTCGGGACAGCCAACTACGAGCAGTACTTC. Translation gives CASSLGTANYEQYF.

This clone has only a few counts. This chain connects TRBV7-2 to TRBJ1-5, with 7 bases aligning to TRBD1. Germline loops: CDR1 SGHTA, CDR2 FQGNSA. There are 14 residues in the CDR3. V dropped 0 bases and J dropped 8; count of bases not matched to a gene: 4. CDR3 sequence reads: CASSLAGGGKPQHF. In nucleotides, the CDR3 is TGTGCCAGCAGCTTAGCAGGGGGCGGAAAGCCCCAGCATTTT.

This clone appeared once. V is TRBV19 and J is TRBJ2-2; D might be TRBD2 (6 bases). Trimming shortened V by 1 base and J by 4 bases, and 10 bases separated the two germline ends. The germline V gene has CDR1 LNHDA and CDR2 SQIVND (reference sequence). This CDR3 has 15 amino acids. The CDR3 nucleotides are TGTGCCAGTAGTATAGTGGAGGGGCGCACCGGGGAGCTGTTTTTT. Its protein product is CASSIVEGRTGELFF.

This chain uses TRBV5-4 with TRBJ2-5; a possible D gene is TRBD2 (6 bases). This CDR3 has 15 residues. Germline V gives CDR1 SGHNT, CDR2 YYREEE (reference sequence). The germline V and J ends were trimmed by 0 bases and 6 bases, with 15 bases remaining between them. CDR3 residues: CASSLDGGGVKTQYF. CDR3 coding DNA: TGTGCCAGCAGCTTGGACGGGGGTGGAGTAAAGACCCAGTACTTC.

This clone was recorded a few times. This sequence joins TRBV4-1 and TRBJ1-1; tentative D call: TRBD1 (5 bases). Germline CDR1 reads MGHRA; CDR2 reads YSYEKL. The CDR3 sequence is 12 residues long. V shed 2 bases and J shed 8 bases, with 9 bases lying between them. The DNA for the CDR3 is TGCGCCAGCAGCCAACTAACAGGAGAAGCTTTCTTT. Its translation is CASSQLTGEAFF.

The gene calls are TRBV7-6 and TRBJ2-1; TRBD1 aligns across 8 bases. CDR3 length equals 16 residues. CDR1 and CDR2 from the germline V gene are SGHVS and FNYEAQ. The V gene end was trimmed by 3 bases and the J gene end by 0 bases; junction bases not matched to a gene: 4. The CDR3 sequence is CASSFPGTGSYNEQFF. The CDR3 DNA is TGTGCCAGCAGCTTCCCCGGGACAGGCTCCTACAATGAGCAGTTCTTC.

This chain links TRBV19 with TRBJ1-2; TRBD1 is a possible D gene (5 bases). Per the germline V gene, CDR1 is LNHDA and CDR2 is SQIVND (reference sequence). CDR3 size: 13 residues. V was shortened by 1 base and J by 3 bases, with 6 bases between the two germline ends. For the CDR3, the DNA is TGTGCCAGTAGTATAGGGGGCTACTATGGCTACACCTTC. It codes for CASSIGGYYGYTF. Combining the CDR3 with reference TRBV19 and TRBJ1-2 gives the whole variable domain DGGITQSPKYLFRKEGQNVTLSCEQNLNHDAMYWYRQDPGQGLRLIYYSQIVNDFQKGDIAEGYSVSREKKESFPLTVTSAQKNPTAFYLCASSIGGYYGYTFGSGTRLTVV.

The chain joins TRBV5-6 to TRBJ2-7; TRBD1 matches at 7 bases. The CDR3 extends over 14 amino acids. Per germline, CDR1 SGHDT and CDR2 YYEEEE. Trimming took 5 bases from V and 7 from J; bases not matched to a gene: 12. The CDR3 nucleotides are TGTGCCAGCAGTAGAGACAGGGAGAGTAGAGAGCAGTACTTC. It specifies CASSRDRESREQYF.

This clone has just one count. The J gene is TRBJ2-1, the V gene TRBV4-3, with D possibly being TRBD2 (5 bases). The germline V gene has CDR1 LGHNA and CDR2 YSLEER. Between the trimmed V and J ends, which lost 2 bases and 6 bases, there was a span of 14 bases. The CDR3 has 15 residues. The CDR3 here is CASSQLFTSFNEQFF. The CDR3 coding sequence is TGCGCCAGCAGCCAACTATTTACTAGTTTCAATGAGCAGTTCTTC.

This chain uses TRBV19 with TRBJ2-7; TRBD2 aligns across 9 bases. V lost 3 bases and J lost 4; bases outside the gene matches: 7. This CDR3 contains 15 residues. The germline V gene has CDR1 LNHDA and CDR2 SQIVND (reference sequence). The DNA of the CDR3 is TGTGCCAGTAGTATGGGGGCTAGCGGGACTTACGAGCAGTACTTC. It specifies CASSMGASGTYEQYF.